These 17 T cell receptor beta chains share one sample of origin, sequenced in a study of response to subunit inactivated influenza vaccine. TCRdb processed the RT-PCR reads anew with MiXCR; each CDR3 protein has one entry. The sample includes 450,000 to 600,000 distinct CDR3 sequences, approximately 15% of them seen just once. This sample comprised CD4+ T cells sorted from PBMCs, obtained around 2 years after vaccination. Source of these receptors: a man between 50 and 69 years old who received an inactivated influenza vaccine.

The chain has TRBV10-3 and TRBJ2-1; 7 bases align to TRBD1. The ends lost 3 bases at V and 7 bases at J; junction bases unmatched: 9. This CDR3 has 15 amino acids. Germline V gives CDR1 ENHRY, CDR2 SYGVKD. CDR3 sequence reads: CAISDIRTRGNEQFF. The CDR3 bases are TGTGCCATCAGTGATATTCGGACCAGGGGGAATGAGCAGTTCTTC.

This chain uses TRBV18 with TRBJ2-7, with 8 bases identical to TRBD2. V lost 6 bases, J lost 0 bases, and 7 bases stayed unmatched. This CDR3 has 15 amino acids. The V gene's germline CDR1 is KGHSH and CDR2 LQKENI. CDR3 DNA sequence: TGTGCCAGCTCCGGGGGGGAGATGGTCTCCTACGAGCAGTACTTC. Translated, it gives CASSGGEMVSYEQYF. Based on the CDR3 plus reference TRBV18 and TRBJ2-7, the full variable domain is NAGVMQNPRHLVRRRGQEARLRCSPMKGHSHVYWYRQLPEEGLKFMVYLQKENIIDESGMPKERFSAEFPKEGPSILRIQQVVRGDSAAYFCASSGGEMVSYEQYFGPGTRLTVT.

This chain joins TRBV10-3 and TRBJ2-1, with 10 bases matching TRBD1. Germline CDR1 is ENHRY and CDR2 is SYGVKD. The CDR3 consists of 15 residues. V lost 0 bases and J lost 10; bases outside the gene matches: 6. The CDR3 loop is CAISESSGTGEEQFF. In DNA, the CDR3 is TGTGCCATCAGTGAGTCGAGTGGGACAGGGGAGGAGCAGTTCTTC.

In this sample, this clonotype turned up a few times. Germline and junction disagree at one end, which may indicate a read error. The chain is built from TRBV12-3 or TRBV12-4 and TRBJ2-7; D is perhaps TRBD1 (6 bases). The CDR3 spans 13 residues. CDR3: CASSYGQTYEQYF. CDR3 sequence (DNA): TGTGCCAGCAGCTACGGACAGACCTACGAACAGTACTTC.

The chain links TRBV7-2 to TRBJ2-1, with D possibly TRBD2 on 6 matching bases. CDR3 length: 14 residues. Germline CDR1 and CDR2: SGHTA and FQGNSA. V was trimmed by 7 bases and J by 9 bases, leaving 19 bases between them. The CDR3 protein is CASTAQTLAGEQFF. The CDR3 DNA sequence: TGTGCCAGCACCGCCCAAACACTAGCCGGTGAGCAGTTCTTC.

This clonotype has only a few counts. This chain connects TRBV9 to TRBJ1-1; D perhaps matches TRBD1 (5 bases). The CDR3 spans 13 residues. Trimming pared 0 bases from V and 5 bases from J, leaving 8 bases between. The V gene's germline CDR1 is SGDLS and CDR2 YYNGEE. The CDR3 region is CASSVGSGTEAFF. CDR3 bases: TGTGCCAGCAGCGTAGGTTCAGGGACTGAAGCTTTCTTT.

This clonotype was seen more than once but under ten times. V gene TRBV6-2 or TRBV6-3 combines with J gene TRBJ2-7, with TRBD2 matching 9 bases. The CDR3 runs 14 residues. CDR1 is MNHEY, CDR2 SVGEGT, per germline. The ends lost 6 bases at V and 2 bases at J; junction bases unmatched: 5. The CDR3: CASRLAGVTYEQYF. CDR3 DNA: TGTGCCAGCAGATTAGCGGGAGTCACCTACGAGCAGTACTTC.

V is TRBV6-2 or TRBV6-3 and J is TRBJ1-1; D is unresolved. The CDR3 totals 11 residues. Trimming left V 8 bases short and J 4 bases short, with 8 bases between. Germline V CDR1 and CDR2: MNHEY, SVGEGT. The CDR3: CASVTFTEAFF. The CDR3 nucleotides read TGTGCCAGCGTAACGTTCACTGAAGCTTTCTTT.

This clonotype was recorded a few times. This chain uses TRBV12-3 or TRBV12-4 with TRBJ2-2; D not certain. The germline V and J ends were trimmed by 6 bases and 7 bases, with 21 bases remaining between them. The length of the CDR3 is 16 residues. CDR3 sequence: CASSHRWVGKGGELFF. For the CDR3, the DNA is TGTGCCAGCAGCCACCGCTGGGTTGGGAAGGGCGGGGAGCTGTTTTTT.

This clonotype was seen at least ten times. The chain employs TRBV29-1 and TRBJ2-7; D might be TRBD1 or TRBD2, each matching 6 bases. Germline V CDR1 and CDR2: SQVTM, ANQGSEA. Trimming cost V 6 bases and J 1 base, with 10 bases left between them. The CDR3 loop spans 12 amino acids. The CDR3 DNA reads TGCAGCGTCGGGGGCACTTCCTACGAGCAGTACTTC. It yields the protein CSVGGTSYEQYF.

V is TRBV28 and J is TRBJ2-7; no reliable D call. Germline V gene sequence: CDR1 MDHEN, CDR2 SYDVKM. The CDR3 has 13 amino acids. Trimming removed 6 bases from V and 9 bases from J, with 18 bases in between. The CDR3 reads CASSPHSVTMQYF. The CDR3 coding sequence is TGTGCCAGCAGCCCCCACTCGGTTACGATGCAGTACTTC. Complete variable domain (other parts from reference TRBV28 and TRBJ2-7): DVKVTQSSRYLVKRTGEKVFLECVQDMDHENMFWYRQDPGLGLRLIYFSYDVKMKEKGDIPEGYSVSREKKERFSLILESASTNQTSMYLCASSPHSVTMQYFGPGTRLTVT.

The V and J genes are TRBV10-3 and TRBJ2-2; D not certain. Between the trimmed V and J ends, which lost 6 bases and 4 bases, there was a span of 18 bases. Per germline, CDR1 ENHRY and CDR2 SYGVKD. This CDR3 is 16 amino acids long. The CDR3 region is CAIRAEARVRTGELFF. The CDR3 nucleotides read TGTGCCATCAGAGCTGAGGCTAGAGTTCGCACCGGGGAGCTGTTTTTT.

This rearrangement joins TRBV30 to TRBJ2-2; the D is unclear. The CDR3 contains 15 residues. The ends were cut back, 3 bases at V and 3 bases at J, with 14 bases in the middle. CDR1 and CDR2 from the germline V gene are GTSNPN and SVGIG (reference sequence). CDR3 sequence: CAWRHRTLDTGELFF. The CDR3 coding sequence is TGTGCCTGGAGACATAGAACCCTAGACACCGGGGAGCTGTTTTTT.

This clonotype was detected only a few times. V and J are TRBV11-2 and TRBJ1-6, with D unclear. Trimming left V 1 base short and J 9 bases short, with 4 bases between. The CDR3 length is 12 residues. Germline values: CDR1 SGHAT, CDR2 FQNNGV. Here the CDR3 reads CASSLVSSPLHF. CDR3 nucleotides: TGTGCCAGCAGCTTAGTTAGTTCACCCCTCCACTTT.

V and J are TRBV7-2 and TRBJ2-7; 10 positions match TRBD2. The CDR3 sequence is 15 residues long. Germline-derived CDR1 and CDR2 are SGHTA and FQGNSA. V lost 1 base to trimming and J lost 5 bases; unmatched junction nucleotides: 5. This CDR3 reads CASSLVTSGIDEQYF. In DNA form, the CDR3 reads TGTGCCAGCAGCTTAGTAACTAGCGGGATCGACGAGCAGTACTTC.

In this sample, this clonotype turned up a few times. CDR3 sequence: CSVGDYSGANVLTF. DNA of the CDR3: TGCAGCGTTGGTGACTACTCTGGGGCCAACGTCCTGACTTTC. The chain links TRBV29-1 to TRBJ2-6; tentative D call: TRBD2 (5 bases). This CDR3 spans 14 amino acids. Germline CDR1 is SQVTM and CDR2 is ANQGSEA. Trimming removed 4 bases from V and 0 bases from J, with 7 bases in between.

The chain carries TRBV4-3 and TRBJ1-6; a possible D gene is TRBD1 (5 bases). CDR3 length: 15 amino acids. V lost 0 bases to trimming and J lost 11 bases, with 14 bases between them. Per the germline V gene, CDR1 is LGHNA and CDR2 is YSLEER. The CDR3 DNA reads TGCGCCAGCAGCCAAGATACGGGGCGGAGAGCACCCCTCCACTTT. Translation: CASSQDTGRRAPLHF.